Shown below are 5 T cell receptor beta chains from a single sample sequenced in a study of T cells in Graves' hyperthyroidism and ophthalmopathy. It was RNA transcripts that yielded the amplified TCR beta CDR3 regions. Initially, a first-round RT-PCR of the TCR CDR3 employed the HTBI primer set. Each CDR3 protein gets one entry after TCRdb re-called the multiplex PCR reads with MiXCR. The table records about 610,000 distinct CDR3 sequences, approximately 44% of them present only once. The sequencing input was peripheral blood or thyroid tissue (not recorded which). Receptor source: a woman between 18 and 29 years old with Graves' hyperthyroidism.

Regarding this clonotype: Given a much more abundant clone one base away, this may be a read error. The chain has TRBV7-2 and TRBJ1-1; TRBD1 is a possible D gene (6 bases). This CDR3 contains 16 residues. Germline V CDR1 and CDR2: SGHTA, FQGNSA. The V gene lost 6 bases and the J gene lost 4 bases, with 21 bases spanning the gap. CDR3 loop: CASSSAGQYRSTEAFF. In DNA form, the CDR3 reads TGTGCCAGCAGTTCTGCTGGACAGTACCGGAGCACTGAAGCTTTCTTT.

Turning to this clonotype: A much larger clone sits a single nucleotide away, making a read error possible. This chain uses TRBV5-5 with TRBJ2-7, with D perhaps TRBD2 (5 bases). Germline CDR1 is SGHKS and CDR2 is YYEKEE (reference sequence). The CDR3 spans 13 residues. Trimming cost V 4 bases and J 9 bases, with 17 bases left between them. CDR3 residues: CASSPEPLEGQYF. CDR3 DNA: TGTGCCAGCAGCCCCGAACCCCTCGAGGGGCAGTACTTC.

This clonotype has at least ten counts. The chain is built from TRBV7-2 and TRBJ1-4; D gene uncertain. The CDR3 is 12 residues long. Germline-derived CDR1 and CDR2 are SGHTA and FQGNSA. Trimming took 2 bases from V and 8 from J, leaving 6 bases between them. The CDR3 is CASSLQGEKLFF. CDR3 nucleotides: TGTGCCAGCAGCTTACAAGGGGAAAAACTGTTTTTT.

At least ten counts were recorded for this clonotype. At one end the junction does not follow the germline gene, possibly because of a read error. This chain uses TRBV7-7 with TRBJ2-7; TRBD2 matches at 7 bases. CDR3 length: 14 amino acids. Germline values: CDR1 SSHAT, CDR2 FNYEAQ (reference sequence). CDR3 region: CASSLIRTSNEQYF. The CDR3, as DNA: TGTGCTAGCAGCTTAATACGGACTAGTAATGAGCAGTACTTC.

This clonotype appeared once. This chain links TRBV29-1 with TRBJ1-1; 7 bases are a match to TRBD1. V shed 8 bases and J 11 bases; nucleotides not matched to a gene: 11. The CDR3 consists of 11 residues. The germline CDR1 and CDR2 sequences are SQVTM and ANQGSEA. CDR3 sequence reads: CSQEVQGGAFF. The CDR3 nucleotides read TGCAGCCAAGAAGTTCAGGGGGGTGCTTTCTTT.